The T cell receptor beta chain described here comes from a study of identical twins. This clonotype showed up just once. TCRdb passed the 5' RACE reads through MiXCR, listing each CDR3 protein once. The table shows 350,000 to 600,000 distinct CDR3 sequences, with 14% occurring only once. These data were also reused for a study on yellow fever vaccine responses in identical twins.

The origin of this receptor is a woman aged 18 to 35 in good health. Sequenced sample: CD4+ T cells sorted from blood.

Here the CDR3 reads CASSPWMGQGTYEQYF. As DNA, the CDR3 is TGTGCCAGCAGCCCCTGGATGGGACAGGGGACCTACGAGCAGTACTTC. This sequence joins TRBV6-1 and TRBJ2-7, with TRBD1 matching 10 bases. Germline V lookup: CDR1 MNHNS, CDR2 SASEGT. The CDR3 has 16 amino acids. The V and J ends lost 6 bases and 2 bases, in that order; junction bases with no gene match: 10.